The 29 T cell receptor beta chains presented below share a single source sample, sequenced in a study of cytomegalovirus exposure and HLA in healthy donors. A multiplex PCR was run with 60 Vbeta primers and 13 Jbeta primers. Here immunoSEQ multiplex PCR was the method, and the copy in TCRdb shows in-frame clones only, minus some. This sample has roughly 100,000 clones, with over 65% found just once. Sequencing used PBMCs. The receptors here all came from a human donor in good health.

The chain couples TRBV29-1 to TRBJ2-3, with 12 positions matching TRBD2. Looked up from germline, CDR1 is SQVTM and CDR2 is ANQGSEA. The CDR3 is 15 residues long. V was pared by 3 bases and J by 6 bases, with 7 bases of the junction left unmatched. CDR3 DNA sequence: TGCAGCGTTGAGCCCCTAGCGGGGGGGCCCGATACGCAGTATTTT. Its protein is CSVEPLAGGPDTQYF.

The sample holds a few counts of this clone. V and J are TRBV2 and TRBJ2-3; no firm D call. This CDR3 comprises 12 residues. Germline CDR1 reads SNHLY; CDR2 reads FYNNEI. V was pared by 4 bases and J by 4 bases, with 6 bases between. The CDR3 DNA reads as TGTGCCAGCAGTGTAGAGGCAGATACGCAGTATTTT. Protein product: CASSVEADTQYF.

A single count supports this clone. CDR3 loop: CASSPPEAGGNQPQHF. CDR3 DNA sequence: TGTGCCAGCTCACCACCGGAGGCAGGGGGCAATCAGCCCCAGCATTTT. The chain couples TRBV18 to TRBJ1-5; a weak D match, TRBD1 (6 bases). V lost 0 bases to trimming and J lost 2 bases, with 11 bases between them. CDR1 KGHSH and CDR2 LQKENI come from the germline V gene. This CDR3 region has 16 residues.

This chain joins TRBV5-6 and TRBJ1-1, with D maybe TRBD1 (6 bases). The germline CDR1 and CDR2 sequences are SGHDT and YYEEEE. The CDR3 has 16 residues. V lost 3 bases and J lost 1, with 16 bases in between. CDR3 protein: CASSSSGGARNTEAFF. Here the CDR3 DNA reads TGTGCCAGCAGCTCGTCGGGGGGCGCCCGGAACACTGAAGCTTTCTTT.

CDR3 sequence reads: CASTRGGGSTDTQYF. DNA for the CDR3: TGTGCCAGCACCCGGGGGGGCGGGAGCACAGATACGCAGTATTTT. The chain carries TRBV6-1 and TRBJ2-3; 8 bases map to TRBD2. Germline CDR1 MNHNS, CDR2 SASEGT. The CDR3 loop spans 15 amino acids. Trimming took 7 bases from V and 0 from J; bases not matched to a gene: 6.

The chain is built from TRBV6-5 and TRBJ2-7; 9 bases are shared with TRBD1. This CDR3 region has 15 residues. Germline assignment: CDR1 MNHEY and CDR2 SVGAGI. With 10 bases clipped from V and 2 bases from J, the junction kept 12 bases outside the gene matches. The CDR3 nucleotides read TGTGCCACGAGAACCCGGGACAGGGCCACCTACGAGCAGTACTTC. Translation: CATRTRDRATYEQYF.

This sequence joins TRBV4-3 and TRBJ2-1, with D maybe TRBD2 (5 bases). The germline CDR1 and CDR2 sequences are LGHNA and YSLEER. V was cut by 4 bases and J by 3 bases, with 13 bases left in between. The CDR3 length is 15 residues. CDR3 in amino acids: CASSLGNRDYNEQFF. For the CDR3, the DNA is TGCGCCAGCAGCCTGGGGAACCGGGACTACAATGAGCAGTTCTTC.

The CDR3 DNA reads TGTGCCAGCAGCTTGTGGACAGCCCGGGGCACCGGGGAGCTGTTTTTT. Its translation: CASSLWTARGTGELFF. This chain connects TRBV7-2 to TRBJ2-2; D may be TRBD1 (6 bases). This CDR3 contains 16 residues. Germline CDR1 is SGHTA and CDR2 is FQGNSA. Trimming took off 3 bases at V and 4 bases at J, with 15 bases between the two ends. Using reference TRBV7-2 and TRBJ2-2 for the parts outside the CDR3, the full variable domain is GAGVSQSPSNKVTEKGKDVELRCDPISGHTALYWYRQSLGQGLEFLIYFQGNSAPDKSGLPSDRFSAERTGGSVSTLTIQRTQQEDSAVYLCASSLWTARGTGELFFGEGSRLTVL.

This clone appeared once. This chain links TRBV7-2 with TRBJ1-5, with 7 bases lining up with TRBD1. V lost 5 bases, J lost 5 bases, and 3 bases stayed unmatched. Germline assignment: CDR1 SGHTA and CDR2 FQGNSA. The CDR3 extends over 13 amino acids. The CDR3 DNA is TGTGCCAGCAGCCGAGGGGGCTATCAGCCCCAGCATTTT. Its translation is CASSRGGYQPQHF. The variable domain in full, with the rest retrieved from reference TRBV7-2 and TRBJ1-5, is GAGVSQSPSNKVTEKGKDVELRCDPISGHTALYWYRQSLGQGLEFLIYFQGNSAPDKSGLPSDRFSAERTGGSVSTLTIQRTQQEDSAVYLCASSRGGYQPQHFGDGTRLSIL.

The rearrangement uses TRBV7-8 and TRBJ2-1, with 10 bases fitting TRBD2. From germline, CDR1 is SGHVS and CDR2 FQNEAQ. V lost 4 bases to trimming and J lost 12 bases; unmatched junction nucleotides: 18. The CDR3 is 17 residues long. CDR3 amino acids: CASSSPGTSAGILGQFF. The CDR3 bases are TGTGCCAGCAGCTCCCCCGGGACTAGCGCCGGGATCTTGGGGCAGTTCTTC.

This clone was detected once. V and J are TRBV2 and TRBJ2-1; 9 bases agree with TRBD2. Germline V gives CDR1 SNHLY, CDR2 FYNNEI. There are 15 residues in the CDR3. V shed 6 bases, J shed 3 bases, and the junction held 6 bases outside the gene matches. CDR3 residues: CASSPQAGGYNEQFF. CDR3 bases: TGTGCCAGCAGCCCTCAAGCGGGAGGCTACAATGAGCAGTTCTTC.

This chain uses TRBV6-1 with TRBJ1-5; D is undetermined. Germline loops: CDR1 MNHNS, CDR2 SASEGT. The CDR3 has 16 residues. Trimming stripped 3 bases from V and 1 base from J, with 13 bases between. CDR3 loop: CASSDFGGASNQPQHF. CDR3 nucleotides: TGTGCCAGCAGTGATTTCGGAGGAGCAAGCAATCAGCCCCAGCATTTT.

This clone came up once. The chain links TRBV6-5 to TRBJ1-2; D unclear. V was clipped by 0 bases and J by 2 bases, with 7 bases between them. This CDR3 comprises 14 residues. CDR1 is MNHEY and CDR2 is SVGAGI in the germline V gene. The CDR3 region is CASSYSVQNYGYTF. The DNA for the CDR3 is TGTGCCAGCAGTTACTCCGTGCAGAACTATGGCTACACCTTC.

The V and J genes are TRBV5-4 and TRBJ2-5; D unresolved. The V end was cut by 0 bases, the J end by 0 bases, with 9 bases between. From germline, CDR1 is SGHNT and CDR2 YYREEE (reference sequence). The CDR3 loop spans 15 amino acids. CDR3 sequence (DNA): TGTGCCAGCAGCTTGGGGCAAAACCACCAAGAGACCCAGTACTTC. This encodes CASSLGQNHQETQYF.

V usage is TRBV7-3 and J usage is TRBJ2-1, with D possibly TRBD2 on 6 matching bases. V gave up 2 bases and J gave up 13 bases, with 18 bases separating them. Germline V lookup: CDR1 SGHTA, CDR2 FQGTGA. The CDR3 has 14 amino acids. CDR3 sequence (DNA): TGTGCCAGCAGCTTAGGCGCGGGGAGTCCTTCTCAGTTCTTC. This codes for CASSLGAGSPSQFF.

This sequence joins TRBV7-9 and TRBJ1-2; TRBD1 is a possible D gene (5 bases). This CDR3 region has 14 residues. Trimming pared 5 bases from V and 3 bases from J, leaving 13 bases between. Germline CDR1 and CDR2: SEHNR and FQNEAQ (reference sequence). The DNA of the CDR3 is TGTGCCAGCAGCGCGGGGGACGGGGACTATGGCTACACCTTC. This codes for CASSAGDGDYGYTF.

The chain has TRBV2 and TRBJ2-5; D possibly corresponds to TRBD2 (6 bases). Germline CDR1 is SNHLY and CDR2 is FYNNEI. The CDR3 sequence is 15 residues long. V lost 1 base and J lost 5, with 14 bases in between. CDR3 loop: CASSEGGLPPETQYF. In DNA, the CDR3 is TGTGCCAGCAGTGAAGGGGGACTCCCCCCGGAGACCCAGTACTTC.

Only a few counts were recorded for this clone. The chain carries TRBV4-2 and TRBJ1-5; D not resolved. This CDR3 has 18 residues. The V gene lost 4 bases and the J gene lost 4 bases, with 23 bases spanning the gap. Germline V gives CDR1 LGHNA, CDR2 YNFKEQ. CDR3 sequence: CASSPEANRGLVNQPQHF. DNA of the CDR3: TGTGCCAGCAGCCCAGAAGCCAATAGAGGTCTTGTAAATCAGCCCCAGCATTTT.

The J gene is TRBJ1-1, the V gene TRBV28; TRBD1 might be the D (5 bases). The CDR3 runs to 15 residues. The V end lost 6 bases, the J end lost 0 bases, and 14 bases lay between the germline ends. Per germline, CDR1 MDHEN and CDR2 SYDVKM. The CDR3 DNA is TGTGCCAGCAGCTCTTTAGGGGCCCTGAACACTGAAGCTTTCTTT. Amino acids: CASSSLGALNTEAFF.

The V gene is TRBV7-2, the J gene TRBJ2-5, with TRBD2 matching over 10 bases. The CDR3 spans 19 residues. CDR1 SGHTA and CDR2 FQGNSA come from the germline V gene. J gave up 4 bases and V 4 bases, and 18 bases lay outside the gene matches. In DNA form, the CDR3 reads TGTGCCAGCAGCTACGCTACCCATACAGCGGGGGGGGCCGGAGAGACCCAGTACTTC. It translates to CASSYATHTAGGAGETQYF.

This clone was seen only once. V usage is TRBV27 and J usage is TRBJ1-5; 7 bases are shared with TRBD1. Germline V gives CDR1 MNHEY, CDR2 SMNVEV (reference sequence). The CDR3 consists of 15 residues. V was pared by 4 bases and J by 3 bases, with 6 bases of the junction left unmatched. CDR3 protein: CASSSGRGFNQPQHF. CDR3 in DNA: TGTGCCAGCAGTTCCGGCAGGGGGTTCAATCAGCCCCAGCATTTT.

This clone appeared once. The gene calls are TRBV6-1 and TRBJ1-1; possibly TRBD1 for D (6 bases). Per the germline V gene, CDR1 is MNHNS and CDR2 is SASEGT. The CDR3 sequence is 15 residues long. Trimming cost V 6 bases and J 4 bases, with 18 bases left between them. CDR3 residues: CASRGGGGFFTEAFF. DNA of the CDR3: TGTGCCAGCAGGGGGGGAGGGGGGTTTTTCACTGAAGCTTTCTTT.

The chain is built from TRBV6-1 and TRBJ2-3, with 11 bases matching TRBD2. The germline CDR1 and CDR2 sequences are MNHNS and SASEGT. The CDR3 is made up of 18 amino acids. Trimming at V came to 0 bases and at J to 0 bases, leaving 5 bases not matched to a gene. CDR3 bases: TGTGCCAGCAGTGAAGCGAAGGTAGCGGGAGGGAGCACAGATACGCAGTATTTT. This codes for CASSEAKVAGGSTDTQYF.

V usage is TRBV11-2 and J usage is TRBJ2-6; tentatively, D is TRBD2 (5 bases). V shed 1 base and J shed 1 base, with 11 bases lying between them. CDR3 size: 17 residues. Germline CDR1 reads SGHAT; CDR2 reads FQNNGV. CDR3 in amino acids: CASSLAWRKSGANVLTF. CDR3 sequence (DNA): TGTGCCAGCAGCTTAGCGTGGAGGAAATCTGGGGCCAACGTCCTGACTTTC.

The chain recombines TRBV27 with TRBJ1-2; 10 bases match TRBD1. The length of the CDR3 is 13 residues. Germline assignment: CDR1 MNHEY and CDR2 SMNVEV (reference sequence). Trimming cost V 6 bases and J 8 bases; bases outside gene matches: 6. The CDR3 is CASSSTGGEGYTF. The CDR3 bases are TGTGCCAGCAGCTCGACAGGGGGCGAGGGCTACACCTTC.

This clone was counted between two and nine times. This chain links TRBV10-3 with TRBJ2-5; tentatively, D is TRBD2 (5 bases). The CDR3 length is 14 residues. Germline assignment: CDR1 ENHRY and CDR2 SYGVKD. Trimming left V 4 bases short and J 5 bases short, with 14 bases between. The CDR3 DNA is TGTGCCATCAGTGGTGGAAGAGGGAACGAGACCCAGTACTTC. It specifies CAISGGRGNETQYF.

The rearrangement links TRBV29-1 to TRBJ2-5, with TRBD1 matching 11 bases. The V gene end was trimmed by 6 bases and the J gene end by 8 bases; junction bases not matched to a gene: 11. Germline assignment: CDR1 SQVTM and CDR2 ANQGSEA. The CDR3 has 14 residues. This CDR3 reads CSVTPGTGGKTQYF. The CDR3 DNA reads TGCAGCGTAACCCCCGGGACAGGGGGAAAAACCCAGTACTTC.

The V gene is TRBV25-1, the J gene TRBJ2-3, with a possible D match to TRBD2 (6 bases). This CDR3 region has 12 residues. The germline gives CDR1 MGHDK, CDR2 SYGVNS. The V end lost 9 bases, the J end lost 4 bases, and 11 bases lay between the germline ends. CDR3 nucleotide sequence: TGTGCCAGTGCGGGGTACGCAGATACGCAGTATTTT. Protein: CASAGYADTQYF.

The V and J genes are TRBV28 and TRBJ2-7, with 8 bases fitting TRBD2. There are 14 residues in the CDR3. The V gene's germline CDR1 is MDHEN and CDR2 SYDVKM. After removal of 5 bases from V and 3 bases from J, the junction contained 6 bases not matched to a gene. CDR3 loop: CASSNTGGNYEQYF. CDR3 DNA sequence: TGTGCCAGCAGTAATACGGGGGGGAACTACGAGCAGTACTTC.